A selection of T cell receptor beta chains follows, all from one sample in a study of response to subunit inactivated influenza vaccine. MiXCR, run by TCRdb on the RT-PCR reads, gives a single entry per CDR3 protein. The sample lists a few hundred thousand distinct CDR3 sequences, roughly 15% occurring once. The specimen comprised PBMCs from blood, sampled 12 days after vaccination. These TCRs come from a man aged 50-60 years who received an inactivated influenza vaccine. Each CDR3 is given with its conserved first and last residue. Fields, in order: J gene, D gene, V gene, CDR3 length, clone size, CDR3 DNA, CDR3 protein. The D gene is left open where the match is weak. Not every row has a clone size; where given, it reads once, few, many or a size class.

TRBJ2-3 | . | TRBV12-3/TRBV12-4 | 15 | few | TGTGCCAGCGGCGGTGAGACAGTGTCCACGGATACGCAGTATTTT | CASGGETVSTDTQYF
TRBJ2-5 | TRBD2 | TRBV13 | 14 | few | TGTGCCAGCAGCTTAGAGGCGGGGGACCCTAAGGCGCACTTC | CASSLEAGDPKAHF
TRBJ2-4 | . | TRBV28 | 16 | . | TGTGCCAGCAGTTTATGGGAGCTCCGAGCCAAAAACATTCAGTACTTC | CASSLWELRAKNIQYF
TRBJ2-5 | . | TRBV30 | 11 | few | TGTGCCTGGACTCCGGGGGAGACCCAGTACTTC | CAWTPGETQYF
TRBJ2-7 | . | TRBV7-2 | 14 | few | TGTGCCAGCAGCTTAAGTTTCAGGGGCTACGAGCAGTACTTC | CASSLSFRGYEQYF
TRBJ1-6 | . | TRBV12-3/TRBV12-4 | 13 | many | TGTGCCAGCAAACGGGACAACGCGACCCCCCTCCACTTT | CASKRDNATPLHF
TRBJ2-7 | . | TRBV20-1 | 14 | . | TGCAGTGCTAGAGATCTTGCAGGGAAATACGAGCAGTACTTC | CSARDLAGKYEQYF
TRBJ2-1 | TRBD2 | TRBV5-1 | 15 | few | TGCGCCAGCAGCGTTAGCGGGAGGGGTTACAATGAGCAGTTCTTC | CASSVSGRGYNEQFF
TRBJ2-3 | TRBD2 | TRBV12-3/TRBV12-4 | 15 | . | TGTGCCAGCAGTCCCGGGACTAAGGTCTCAGATACGCAGTATTTT | CASSPGTKVSDTQYF
TRBJ2-3 | . | TRBV27 | 16 | . | TGTGCCAGCAGTTTAATGGGGCCGGGAGATGGAGATACGCAGTATTTT | CASSLMGPGDGDTQYF
TRBJ1-5 | . | TRBV6-2/TRBV6-3 | 13 | few | TGTGCCAGCACCGACGTTAGCAATCAGCCCCAGCATTTT | CASTDVSNQPQHF
TRBJ2-3 | TRBD1 | TRBV5-5 | 15 | few | TGTGCCAGCAGCTTGGGGGGACAGGGAGTCGATACGCAGTATTTT | CASSLGGQGVDTQYF
TRBJ2-7 | TRBD1 | TRBV18 | 16 | few | TGTGCCAGCTCACGCGGACAGGGGAACATAGGGTACGAGCAGTACTTC | CASSRGQGNIGYEQYF
TRBJ1-5 | TRBD1 | TRBV7-9 | 13 | . | TGTGCCAGCAACGCTCAGGGGGGTGAGCCCCAGCATTTT | CASNAQGGEPQHF
TRBJ2-1 | . | TRBV25-1 | 12 | . | TGTGCCAGCAGGCTAGCGTTGAATGAGCAGTTCTTC | CASRLALNEQFF
TRBJ2-1 | . | TRBV20-1 | 10 | few | TGCAGTGCTAGACTTATTGAGCAGTTCTTC | CSARLIEQFF
TRBJ2-3 | TRBD1 | TRBV4-1 | 17 | many | TGCGCCAGCAGCCAAGGGGAGCAAGGGGGCGGCACAGATACGCAGTATTTT | CASSQGEQGGGTDTQYF
TRBJ2-2 | TRBD2 | TRBV28 | 15 | many | TGTGCCAGCTCGGGGGGGCCCATGAACACCGGGGAGCTGTTTTTT | CASSGGPMNTGELFF
TRBJ2-1 | TRBD2 | TRBV11-2 | 15 | . | TGTGCCAGCAGCTTTCGGCTAGCGGGAGAATCACATCAGTTCTTC | CASSFRLAGESHQFF
TRBJ2-5 | . | TRBV3-1 | 16 | few | TGTGCCAGCAGCCAAGATGGACTTACGGGGCGGGAGACCCAGTACTTC | CASSQDGLTGRETQYF
TRBJ2-1 | TRBD2 | TRBV24-1 | 17 | few | TGTGCCACCAGGGATAGCGGGGGGTCGAGCTCCTACAATGAGCAGTTCTTC | CATRDSGGSSSYNEQFF
TRBJ2-1 | TRBD2 | TRBV29-1 | 16 | few | TGCAGCGTTGCGACTAGCGGGCCACCCTCCTACAATGAGCAGTTCTTC | CSVATSGPPSYNEQFF
TRBJ2-7 | . | TRBV4-3 | 18 | few | TGCGCCAGCAGCCAAGATCTCGGAATAGCCGGCCGGCATTACGAGCAGTACTTC | CASSQDLGIAGRHYEQYF
TRBJ2-1 | TRBD1 | TRBV20-1 | 14 | few | TGCAGTGCTAGAAGGGGGCGCTCCTACAATGAGCAGTTCTTC | CSARRGRSYNEQFF
TRBJ2-7 | . | TRBV7-8 | 12 | . | TGTGCCAGCAGCTTAGAGGGATCCGAGCAGTACTTC | CASSLEGSEQYF
TRBJ2-6 | TRBD2 | TRBV12-3/TRBV12-4 | 15 | . | TGTGCCAGCAGTCCCGGGAGGGCCGGGGCCAACGTCCTGACTTTC | CASSPGRAGANVLTF
TRBJ1-3 | . | TRBV6-5 | 15 | . | TGTGCCAGCAGTTACTCGAGGGTCTCTGGAAACACCATATATTTT | CASSYSRVSGNTIYF
TRBJ1-1 | . | TRBV4-3 | 14 | few | TGCGCCAGCAGCCAAGAAGAGGGGGTCACTGAAGCTTTCTTT | CASSQEEGVTEAFF
TRBJ2-5 | TRBD2 | TRBV6-1 | 15 | . | TGTGCCAGCAGTGATACAGGGACTAGGCAAGAGACCCAGTACTTC | CASSDTGTRQETQYF
TRBJ2-3 | . | TRBV27 | 15 | . | TGTGCCAGCAGCTTCGGGACGCTTAGCACAGATACGCAGTATTTT | CASSFGTLSTDTQYF
TRBJ1-1 | TRBD1 | TRBV12-3/TRBV12-4 | 16 | few | TGTGCCAGCAGTCCCGGACAGGGGGCCTCGATCACTGAAGCTTTCTTT | CASSPGQGASITEAFF
TRBJ2-2 | . | TRBV9 | 16 | . | TGTGCCAGCAGCGTAGGCTCGCGGAGGAACACCGGGGAGCTGTTTTTT | CASSVGSRRNTGELFF
TRBJ2-5 | . | TRBV6-5 | 16 | . | TGTGCCAGCAGTTACTCGACGGGGAGAAGTGCAGAGACCCAGTACTTC | CASSYSTGRSAETQYF
TRBJ2-1 | . | TRBV2 | 14 | many | TGTGCCAGCAGTGAAGTTCAGAGCTACAATGAGCAGTTCTTC | CASSEVQSYNEQFF
TRBJ1-5 | . | TRBV28 | 16 | few | TGTGCCAGCACCCCAGGGGTACGGGGAGGCAATCAGCCCCAGCATTTT | CASTPGVRGGNQPQHF
TRBJ1-1 | . | TRBV6-5 | 14 | many | TGTGCCAGCAGTTACTCGCGAGGGAACACTGAAGCTTTCTTT | CASSYSRGNTEAFF
TRBJ1-5 | . | TRBV5-1 | 14 | many | TGCGCCAGCAGCTTAGGACCCCCCAATCAGCCCCAGCATTTT | CASSLGPPNQPQHF
TRBJ1-2 | TRBD1 | TRBV18 | 15 | few | TGTGCCAGCTCACTAACGACAGGGCCGAACTATGGCTACACCTTC | CASSLTTGPNYGYTF
TRBJ2-3 | TRBD2 | TRBV3-1 | 17 | many | TGTGCCAGCAGCCAAGATCTGCTAGCGGGGGTCACAGATACGCAGTATTTT | CASSQDLLAGVTDTQYF
TRBJ2-1 | . | TRBV2 | 16 | few | TGTGCCAGCAGTGAAGACGGGGGAATCTCCTACAATGAGCAGTTCTTC | CASSEDGGISYNEQFF
TRBJ1-6 | TRBD1 | TRBV12-3/TRBV12-4 | 14 | few | TGTGCCAGCAGTTCTGGACAGGGGACTTCACCCCTCTACTTT | CASSSGQGTSPLYF
TRBJ1-1 | TRBD1 | TRBV3-1 | 14 | few | TGTGCCAGCAGTCCGGACAGGGACACCTCTGAAGCTTTCTTT | CASSPDRDTSEAFF
TRBJ2-7 | . | TRBV5-1 | 16 | few | TGCGCCAGCAGCTTGACGTGGGGGGGGCCGCGCTACGAGCAGTACTTC | CASSLTWGGPRYEQYF
TRBJ2-1 | . | TRBV20-1 | 15 | few | TGCAGTGCTCCCCCCGGGACTTCCTCCTACAATGAGCAGTTCTTC | CSAPPGTSSYNEQFF
TRBJ2-3 | . | TRBV2 | 14 | few | TGTGCCAGCCTTTACCTGGACAGAACAGATACGCAGTATTTT | CASLYLDRTDTQYF
TRBJ2-3 | . | TRBV4-2 | 15 | . | TGTGCCAGCAGCCAACTAGTAGGGGACACAGATACGCAGTATTTT | CASSQLVGDTDTQYF
TRBJ2-5 | . | TRBV20-1 | 14 | few | TGCAGTGCTAGAGATCGTAACTGGGAAGAGACCCAGTACTTC | CSARDRNWEETQYF
TRBJ2-7 | TRBD2 | TRBV7-2 | 14 | few | TGTGCCAGCAGCTCCGGACTAGCGTTAAACGAGCAGTACTTC | CASSSGLALNEQYF
TRBJ1-2 | TRBD1 | TRBV29-1 | 13 | . | TGCAGCGTTGTGGCTACAGGGGTCTATGGCTACACCTTC | CSVVATGVYGYTF
TRBJ2-1 | TRBD2 | TRBV10-3 | 15 | . | TGTGCCATCAGTGACTCTAGCGGGAGAAACAATGAGCAGTTCTTC | CAISDSSGRNNEQFF
TRBJ2-4 | . | TRBV12-3/TRBV12-4 | 15 | . | TGTGCCAGCAGTTCCAATCAGGGGGCCAAAAACATTCAGTACTTC | CASSSNQGAKNIQYF
TRBJ2-7 | . | TRBV6-2/TRBV6-3 | 13 | few | TGTGCCGCACAGGGCCTGTACACCTACGAGCAGTACTTC | CAAQGLYTYEQYF
TRBJ1-1 | . | TRBV4-3 | 17 | . | TGCGCCAGCAGCCAAGATGAGGCGGGCGGAGGCAACACTGAAGCTTTCTTT | CASSQDEAGGGNTEAFF
TRBJ2-4 | . | TRBV2 | 10 | few | TGTGCCAGCAACGGCCGGCTTCAGTACTTC | CASNGRLQYF